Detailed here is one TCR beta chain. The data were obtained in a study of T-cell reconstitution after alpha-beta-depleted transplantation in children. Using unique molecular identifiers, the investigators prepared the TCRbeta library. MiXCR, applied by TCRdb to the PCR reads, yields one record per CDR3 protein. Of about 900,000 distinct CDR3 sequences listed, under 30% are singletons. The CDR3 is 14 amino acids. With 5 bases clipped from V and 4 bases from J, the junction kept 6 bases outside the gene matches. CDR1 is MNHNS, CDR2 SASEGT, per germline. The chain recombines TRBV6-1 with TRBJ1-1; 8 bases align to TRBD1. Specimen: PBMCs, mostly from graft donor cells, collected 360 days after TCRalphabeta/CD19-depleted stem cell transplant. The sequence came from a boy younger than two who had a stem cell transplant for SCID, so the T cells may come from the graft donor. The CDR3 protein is CASSQGARSTEAFF. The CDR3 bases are TGTGCCAGCAGTCAGGGGGCGCGGTCCACTGAAGCTTTCTTT.